The 25 T cell receptor beta chains reported below all come from one sample, sequenced in a study of blood T cell repertoires in COVID-19 (dated by TCRdb to 2018 to 2020). The protocol used for the library was the immunoSEQ multiplex PCR assay. The table comes from immuneACCESS by way of TCRdb, which keeps in-frame sequences with V and J called. Part of the clones is missing from these tables; in studies checked, under half for an unresolved V gene and the rest for unknown reasons. The sample records around 700,000 clones, 85% to 90% of which are singletons. Roughly 0.25% of the sample rests with the top ten. Sequenced: peripheral blood. These receptors all come from a woman between 18 and 29 years old with acute or convalescent COVID-19.

CDR3 region: CASSAGQGLYGYTF. CDR3 in DNA: TGCGCCAGCAGCGCCGGACAGGGACTCTATGGCTACACCTTC. This chain uses TRBV5-1 with TRBJ1-2; 8 bases fit TRBD1. The germline CDR1 and CDR2 sequences are SGHRS and YFSETQ. V trimming: 4 bases; J trimming: 4 bases; junction bases outside the gene matches: 6. The CDR3 is 14 residues long.

This clone was counted a few times. The chain employs TRBV6-4 and TRBJ1-2; D gene ambiguous. The CDR3 is 15 residues long. The germline V gene has CDR1 MRHNA and CDR2 SNTAGT. Trimming removed 5 bases at V and 0 bases at J, with 13 bases between. Written as DNA, the CDR3 is TGTGCCAGCAGTCAAGATGGCGGTTCTAACTATGGCTACACCTTC. It codes for CASSQDGGSNYGYTF.

A single count supports this clone. This chain connects TRBV9 to TRBJ2-3, with 9 bases matching TRBD1. The germline gives CDR1 SGDLS, CDR2 YYNGEE. The CDR3 contains 16 residues. After removal of 3 bases from V and 2 bases from J, the junction contained 7 bases not matched to a gene. In DNA form, the CDR3 reads TGTGCCAGCAGCGCCTCGGGACAGGGCCTCACAGATACGCAGTATTTT. This translates into CASSASGQGLTDTQYF.

This clone came up once. The chain links TRBV2 to TRBJ1-6; D gene unclear. CDR3 length: 16 residues. The V and J ends lost 6 bases and 7 bases respectively, with 19 bases between them. Looked up from germline, CDR1 is SNHLY and CDR2 is FYNNEI. The CDR3 loop reads CASRAEEWRRNSPLHF. The CDR3 DNA is TGTGCCAGCAGAGCTGAGGAGTGGAGAAGGAATTCACCCCTCCACTTT.

The rearrangement links TRBV25-1 to TRBJ2-7; D gene unclear. The CDR3 is 12 amino acids. CDR1 is MGHDK, CDR2 SYGVNS, per germline. V was cut by 4 bases and J by 6 bases, with 10 bases left in between. Here the CDR3 reads CASSVVSSEQYF. DNA of the CDR3: TGTGCCAGCAGTGTAGTTTCGAGCGAGCAGTACTTC.

J is TRBJ1-3 and V is TRBV15; D uncertain. This CDR3 spans 15 amino acids. Deletions cut 0 bases from V and 4 bases from J, with 10 bases between. The germline V gene encodes CDR1 LNHNV and CDR2 YYDKDF (reference sequence). CDR3 coding DNA: TGTGCCACCAGCAGAGATCAGACACCCGGAAACACCATATATTTT. Translating gives CATSRDQTPGNTIYF. The full variable domain, completed using reference TRBV15 and TRBJ1-3, is DAMVIQNPRYQVTQFGKPVTLSCSQTLNHNVMYWYQQKSSQAPKLLFHYYDKDFNNEADTPDNFQSRRPNTSFCFLDIRSPGLGDTAMYLCATSRDQTPGNTIYFGEGSWLTVV.

The rearrangement joins TRBV24-1 to TRBJ1-5; D might be TRBD1 (6 bases). The germline V and J ends were trimmed by 3 bases and 6 bases, with 14 bases remaining between them. The CDR3 is 15 residues long. The germline V gene has CDR1 KGHDR and CDR2 SFDVKD. This CDR3 reads CATSDRAGESQPQHF. CDR3 in DNA: TGTGCCACCAGTGATCGGGCAGGGGAGAGTCAGCCCCAGCATTTT.

The chain has TRBV15 and TRBJ2-7; TRBD1 matches at 9 bases. The V gene's germline CDR1 is LNHNV and CDR2 YYDKDF (reference sequence). This CDR3 spans 14 amino acids. V shed 4 bases and J 4 bases; nucleotides not matched to a gene: 5. CDR3 loop: CATSIGQGLYEQYF. CDR3 DNA: TGTGCCACCAGCATCGGACAGGGGCTTTACGAGCAGTACTTC.

The rearrangement links TRBV28 to TRBJ2-2; D perhaps matches TRBD1 (5 bases). The V gene's germline CDR1 is MDHEN and CDR2 SYDVKM. The length of the CDR3 is 15 residues. V lost 1 base to trimming and J lost 4 bases, with 10 bases between them. The CDR3 DNA reads as TGTGCCAGCAGTTTATCCAGGGTGGGCACCGGGGAGCTGTTTTTT. The encoded protein is CASSLSRVGTGELFF. Together with reference TRBV28 and TRBJ2-2, the CDR3 gives the full variable domain: DVKVTQSSRYLVKRTGEKVFLECVQDMDHENMFWYRQDPGLGLRLIYFSYDVKMKEKGDIPEGYSVSREKKERFSLILESASTNQTSMYLCASSLSRVGTGELFFGEGSRLTVL.

The chain is built from TRBV4-1 and TRBJ2-1, with unresolved D. Germline CDR1 reads MGHRA; CDR2 reads YSYEKL. This CDR3 spans 15 amino acids. V dropped 1 base and J dropped 0 bases, with 7 bases sitting between them. The CDR3, as DNA: TGCGCCAGCAGCCAAGGACTGAGCTCCTACAATGAGCAGTTCTTC. This sequence encodes CASSQGLSSYNEQFF.

This clone was seen a single time. The J gene is TRBJ2-7, the V gene TRBV5-6, with a tentative D call TRBD1 (6 bases). Germline assignment: CDR1 SGHDT and CDR2 YYEEEE. This CDR3 spans 13 amino acids. Trimming stripped 5 bases from V and 0 bases from J, with 9 bases between. The chain's CDR3 is CASSNRVSYEQYF. The CDR3 bases are TGTGCCAGCAGTAACAGGGTCTCCTACGAGCAGTACTTC.

The chain links TRBV24-1 to TRBJ1-2; D gene unclear. The CDR3 totals 17 residues. Germline assignment: CDR1 KGHDR and CDR2 SFDVKD. V dropped 2 bases and J dropped 8 bases, with 23 bases sitting between them. CDR3 loop: CATSDSTPSHNTGGYTF. DNA of the CDR3: TGTGCCACCAGTGATTCGACTCCCAGCCATAACACGGGAGGCTACACCTTC.

This clone was picked up a small number of times. The chain links TRBV4-1 to TRBJ1-1; no clear D gene. The V gene's germline CDR1 is MGHRA and CDR2 YSYEKL. This CDR3 contains 17 residues. Trimming removed 1 base at V and 7 bases at J, with 22 bases between. CDR3 in amino acids: CASSQGSPLGPGNEAFF. The CDR3 DNA sequence: TGCGCCAGCAGCCAAGGTTCTCCTCTTGGCCCGGGGAATGAAGCTTTCTTT.

The chain has TRBV11-2 and TRBJ1-1; 8 nucleotides align to TRBD1. Germline values: CDR1 SGHAT, CDR2 FQNNGV. Trimming at V came to 4 bases and at J to 6 bases, leaving 7 bases not matched to a gene. The CDR3 is 14 residues long. The CDR3 DNA reads as TGTGCCAGCAGCTCCCGGACAGGGAGCGCTGAAGCTTTCTTT. This encodes CASSSRTGSAEAFF.

The chain employs TRBV3-1 (or the pseudogene TRBV3-2) and TRBJ2-7; maybe TRBD1 (6 bases). V shed 4 bases and J shed 6 bases, with 13 bases lying between them. The CDR3 extends over 13 amino acids. Germline V gene lookup returns CDR1 LGHDT and CDR2 YNNKEL (reference sequence). CDR3 nucleotides: TGTGCCAGCAGCCCCCCGGGACAATTCGAGCAGTACTTC. Amino acids: CASSPPGQFEQYF.

For the CDR3, the DNA is TGTGCCAGCTCACCCCCAGGGGCGAACTCCTACGAGCAGTACTTC. As protein: CASSPPGANSYEQYF. The chain carries TRBV18 and TRBJ2-7; D may be TRBD1 (6 bases). This CDR3 comprises 15 residues. CDR1 KGHSH and CDR2 LQKENI come from the germline V gene. V was cut by 3 bases and J by 0 bases, with 12 bases left in between.

This chain connects TRBV19 to TRBJ2-3; TRBD1 agrees at 9 bases. The J segment lost 7 bases and the V segment lost 9 bases, leaving 14 bases of the junction unmatched. The CDR3 totals 15 residues. The germline CDR1 and CDR2 sequences are LNHDA and SQIVND (reference sequence). The CDR3 reads CASHTLGQGINTQYF. The CDR3 DNA sequence: TGTGCCAGCCACACCCTCGGACAGGGGATTAATACGCAGTATTTT. Using reference TRBV19 and TRBJ2-3 for the parts outside the CDR3, the full variable domain is DGGITQSPKYLFRKEGQNVTLSCEQNLNHDAMYWYRQDPGQGLRLIYYSQIVNDFQKGDIAEGYSVSREKKESFPLTVTSAQKNPTAFYLCASHTLGQGINTQYFGPGTRLTVL.

The chain employs TRBV5-8 and TRBJ1-5; TRBD1 is a possible D gene (6 bases). The CDR3 is made up of 14 amino acids. Between the trimmed V and J ends, which lost 5 bases and 7 bases, there was a span of 16 bases. Germline values: CDR1 SGHTS, CDR2 YDEGEE. This CDR3 is CASSGGDLGQPQHF. The CDR3, as DNA: TGTGCCAGCAGTGGGGGCGACTTGGGGCAGCCCCAGCATTTT.

This clone was found once. The chain has TRBV4-3 and TRBJ1-4, with 9 bases fitting TRBD1. CDR3 size: 19 residues. Germline loops: CDR1 LGHNA, CDR2 YSLEER. The J segment lost 5 bases and the V segment lost 1 base, leaving 14 bases of the junction unmatched. CDR3 region: CASSQGRQGGRPINEKLFF. The CDR3 DNA follows: TGCGCCAGCAGCCAAGGCCGACAGGGGGGAAGACCTATAAATGAAAAACTGTTTTTT.

The rearrangement joins TRBV5-4 to TRBJ2-3, with 9 bases aligning to TRBD2. This CDR3 has 16 amino acids. Germline V CDR1 and CDR2: SGHNT, YYREEE (reference sequence). V shed 4 bases and J 1 base; nucleotides not matched to a gene: 7. The CDR3: CASSRPERGGTDTQYF. DNA of the CDR3: TGTGCCAGCAGCCGGCCTGAGCGGGGGGGCACAGATACGCAGTATTTT.

The J gene is TRBJ2-7, the V gene TRBV15, with 7 bases fitting TRBD1. Germline V gene data show CDR1 as LNHNV and CDR2 as YYDKDF (reference sequence). The trim removed 3 bases at V and 3 bases at J, leaving 11 bases unmatched. The CDR3 totals 16 residues. Written as DNA, the CDR3 is TGTGCCACCAGCAGGGGATGGGGTGGGACAGACTACGAGCAGTACTTC. Translated, it gives CATSRGWGGTDYEQYF.

V is TRBV6-5 and J is TRBJ2-3; a weak D match, TRBD1 (5 bases). Germline V CDR1 and CDR2: MNHEY, SVGAGI. This CDR3 has 13 residues. V lost 0 bases and J 11 bases, leaving 12 bases between the germline ends. The DNA of the CDR3 is TGTGCCAGCAGTTACTCCGCAGGGTTGGTGCAGTATTTT. It yields the protein CASSYSAGLVQYF.

V and J are TRBV5-1 and TRBJ1-4, with 8 bases matching TRBD1. This CDR3 region has 15 residues. Trimming took 0 bases from V and 8 from J; bases not matched to a gene: 6. Germline lookup yields CDR1 SGHRS and CDR2 YFSETQ. DNA for the CDR3: TGCGCCAGCAGCTTGGCGACAGGGGCCGGGGAAAAACTGTTTTTT. It yields the protein CASSLATGAGEKLFF.

This chain links TRBV24-1 with TRBJ2-3; possibly TRBD2 for D (5 bases). Germline CDR1 KGHDR, CDR2 SFDVKD. The V end was cut by 4 bases, the J end by 1 base, with 17 bases between. This CDR3 region has 17 residues. The CDR3 is CATSDEDYPTGTDTQYF. CDR3 nucleotide sequence: TGTGCCACCAGTGACGAAGACTACCCCACTGGCACAGATACGCAGTATTTT.

J is TRBJ2-5 and V is TRBV5-4; TRBD2 matches at 12 bases. CDR1 is SGHNT and CDR2 is YYREEE in the germline V gene (reference sequence). This CDR3 spans 18 amino acids. The V and J ends lost 4 bases and 4 bases, in that order; junction bases with no gene match: 14. In nucleotides, the CDR3 is TGTGCCAGCAGCCCCCTAGGCGTGACTAGCGGGGGTCCAGAGACCCAGTACTTC. Protein: CASSPLGVTSGGPETQYF. Based on the CDR3 plus reference TRBV5-4 and TRBJ2-5, the full variable domain is ETGVTQSPTHLIKTRGQQVTLRCSSQSGHNTVSWYQQALGQGPQFIFQYYREEENGRGNFPPRFSGLQFPNYSSELNVNALELDDSALYLCASSPLGVTSGGPETQYFGPGTRLLVL.